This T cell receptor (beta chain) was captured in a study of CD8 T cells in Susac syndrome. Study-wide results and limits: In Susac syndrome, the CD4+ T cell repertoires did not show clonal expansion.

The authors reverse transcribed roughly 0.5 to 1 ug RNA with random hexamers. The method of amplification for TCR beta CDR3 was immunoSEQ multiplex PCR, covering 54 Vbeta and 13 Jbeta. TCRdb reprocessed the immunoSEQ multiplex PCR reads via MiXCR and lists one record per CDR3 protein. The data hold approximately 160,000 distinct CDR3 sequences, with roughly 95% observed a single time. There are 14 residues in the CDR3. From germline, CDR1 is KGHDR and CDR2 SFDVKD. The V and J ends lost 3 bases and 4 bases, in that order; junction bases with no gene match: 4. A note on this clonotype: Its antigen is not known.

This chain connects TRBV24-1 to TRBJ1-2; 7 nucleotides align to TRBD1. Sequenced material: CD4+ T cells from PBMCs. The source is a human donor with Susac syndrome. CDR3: CATSDPGGGYGYTF. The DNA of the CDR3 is TGTGCCACCAGTGATCCAGGGGGAGGCTATGGCTACACCTTC.